This T cell receptor beta chain appears in the sequencing data of a study of blood T cell repertoires in COVID-19. Study details: Whether acute or convalescent, the COVID-19 samples came from the United States, Italy and Spain.

The assay was immunoSEQ multiplex PCR, and TCRdb's table has in-frame clones only and misses some. Seen here are roughly 330,000 clones, approximately 90% observed once, and the top ten hold under 4.5%. The CDR3 totals 12 residues. Trimming took 7 bases from V and 2 from J, leaving 7 bases between them. Germline V CDR1 and CDR2: SEHNR, FQNEAQ (reference sequence). The sequence came from a woman between 50 and 59 years old with active or convalescent COVID-19. This chain links TRBV7-9 with TRBJ2-3; D is unclear. Input material: peripheral blood. Written as DNA, the CDR3 is TGTGCCAGCACCCCCTCCACAGATACGCAGTATTTT. It codes for CASTPSTDTQYF. The full variable domain, with the rest looked up from reference TRBV7-9 and TRBJ2-3, is DTGVSQNPRHKITKRGQNVTFRCDPISEHNRLYWYRQTLGQGPEFLTYFQNEAQLEKSRLLSDRFSAERPKGSFSTLEIQRTEQGDSAMYLCASTPSTDTQYFGPGTRLTVL.